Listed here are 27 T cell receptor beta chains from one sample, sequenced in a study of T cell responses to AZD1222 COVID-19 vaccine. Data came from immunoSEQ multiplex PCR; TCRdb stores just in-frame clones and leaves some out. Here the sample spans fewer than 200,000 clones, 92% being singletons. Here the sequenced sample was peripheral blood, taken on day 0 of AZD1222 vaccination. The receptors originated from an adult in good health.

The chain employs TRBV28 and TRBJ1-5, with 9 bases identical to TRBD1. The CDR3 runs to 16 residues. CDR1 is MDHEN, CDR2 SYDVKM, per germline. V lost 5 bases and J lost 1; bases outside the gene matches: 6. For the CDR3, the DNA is TGTGCCAGCAGTCCCGGGACAGGGAACAGCAATCAGCCCCAGCATTTT. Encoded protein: CASSPGTGNSNQPQHF.

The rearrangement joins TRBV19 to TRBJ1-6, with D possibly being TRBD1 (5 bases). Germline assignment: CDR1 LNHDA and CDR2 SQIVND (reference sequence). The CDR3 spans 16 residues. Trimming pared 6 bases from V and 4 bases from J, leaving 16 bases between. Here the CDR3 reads CASRRDPQAYNSPLHF. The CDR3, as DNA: TGTGCCAGTAGGAGGGACCCGCAGGCTTATAATTCACCCCTCCACTTT.

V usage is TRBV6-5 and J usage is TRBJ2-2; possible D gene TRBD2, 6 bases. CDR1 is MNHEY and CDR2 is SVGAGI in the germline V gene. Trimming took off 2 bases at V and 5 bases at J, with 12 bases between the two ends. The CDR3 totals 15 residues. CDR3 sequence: CASSYEGGQTGELFF. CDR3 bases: TGTGCCAGCAGTTACGAGGGAGGACAAACCGGGGAGCTGTTTTTT.

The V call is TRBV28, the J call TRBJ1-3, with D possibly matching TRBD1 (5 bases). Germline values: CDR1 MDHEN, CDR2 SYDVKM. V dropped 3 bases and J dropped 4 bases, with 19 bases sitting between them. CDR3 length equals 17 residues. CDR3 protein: CASSLYRQTYYGNTIYF. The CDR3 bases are TGTGCCAGCAGTTTGTACCGACAGACTTATTACGGAAACACCATATATTTT.

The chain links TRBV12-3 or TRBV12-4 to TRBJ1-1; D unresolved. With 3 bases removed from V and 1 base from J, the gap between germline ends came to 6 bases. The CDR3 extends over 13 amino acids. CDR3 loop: CASSFVGNTEAFF. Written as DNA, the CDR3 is TGTGCCAGCAGTTTTGTGGGGAACACTGAAGCTTTCTTT.

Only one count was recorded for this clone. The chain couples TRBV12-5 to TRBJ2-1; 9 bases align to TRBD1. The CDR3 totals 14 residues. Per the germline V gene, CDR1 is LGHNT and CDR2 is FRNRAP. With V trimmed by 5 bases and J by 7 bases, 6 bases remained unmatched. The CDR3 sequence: CASGQGQGKNEQFF. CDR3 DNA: TGTGCTAGTGGTCAGGGACAGGGAAAAAATGAGCAGTTCTTC.

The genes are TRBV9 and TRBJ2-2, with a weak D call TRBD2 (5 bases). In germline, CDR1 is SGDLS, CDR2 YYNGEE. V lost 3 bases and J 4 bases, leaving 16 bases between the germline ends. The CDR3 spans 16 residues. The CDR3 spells CASSATGKTSTGELFF. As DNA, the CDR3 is TGTGCCAGCAGCGCAACCGGGAAGACAAGCACCGGGGAGCTGTTTTTT.

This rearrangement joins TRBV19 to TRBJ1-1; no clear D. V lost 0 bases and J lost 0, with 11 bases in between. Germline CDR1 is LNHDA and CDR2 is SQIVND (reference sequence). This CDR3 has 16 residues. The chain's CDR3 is CASSIDRGVMNTEAFF. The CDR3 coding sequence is TGTGCCAGTAGTATAGATCGTGGGGTAATGAACACTGAAGCTTTCTTT.

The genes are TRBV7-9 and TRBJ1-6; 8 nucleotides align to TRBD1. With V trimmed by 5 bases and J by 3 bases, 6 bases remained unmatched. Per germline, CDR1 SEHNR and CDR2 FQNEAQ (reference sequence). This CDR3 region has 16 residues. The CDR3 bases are TGTGCCAGCAGCCCAGGGACAGGCGACTATAATTCACCCCTCCACTTT. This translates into CASSPGTGDYNSPLHF. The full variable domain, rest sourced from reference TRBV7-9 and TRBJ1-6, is DTGVSQNPRHKITKRGQNVTFRCDPISEHNRLYWYRQTLGQGPEFLTYFQNEAQLEKSRLLSDRFSAERPKGSFSTLEIQRTEQGDSAMYLCASSPGTGDYNSPLHFGNGTRLTVT.

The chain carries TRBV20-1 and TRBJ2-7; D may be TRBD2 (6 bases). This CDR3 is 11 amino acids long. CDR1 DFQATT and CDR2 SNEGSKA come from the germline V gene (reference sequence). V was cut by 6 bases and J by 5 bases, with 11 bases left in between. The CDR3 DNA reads TGCAGTGCCCTGGGGGGTAACGAGCAGTACTTC. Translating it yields CSALGGNEQYF.

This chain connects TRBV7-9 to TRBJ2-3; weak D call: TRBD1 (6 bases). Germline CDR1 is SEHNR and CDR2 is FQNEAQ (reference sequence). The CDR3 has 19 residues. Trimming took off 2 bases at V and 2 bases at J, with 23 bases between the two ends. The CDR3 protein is CASSLSSISKTGITDTQYF. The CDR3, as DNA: TGTGCCAGCAGCTTATCTTCAATCTCTAAGACAGGAATCACAGATACGCAGTATTTT.

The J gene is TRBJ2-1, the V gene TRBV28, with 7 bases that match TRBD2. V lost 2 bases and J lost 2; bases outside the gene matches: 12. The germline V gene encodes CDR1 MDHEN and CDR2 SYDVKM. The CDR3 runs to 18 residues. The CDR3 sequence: CASSLPFLSGLAYNEQFF. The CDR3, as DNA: TGTGCCAGCAGTTTACCCTTTCTAAGCGGACTAGCCTACAATGAGCAGTTCTTC.

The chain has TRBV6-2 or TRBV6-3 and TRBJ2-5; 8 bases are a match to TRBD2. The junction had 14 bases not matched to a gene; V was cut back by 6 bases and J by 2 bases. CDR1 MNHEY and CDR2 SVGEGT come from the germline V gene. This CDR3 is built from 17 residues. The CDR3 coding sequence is TGTGCCAGCAGCCGTCCGGGGGGGCCACGAGGGCAAGAGACCCAGTACTTC. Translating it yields CASSRPGGPRGQETQYF.

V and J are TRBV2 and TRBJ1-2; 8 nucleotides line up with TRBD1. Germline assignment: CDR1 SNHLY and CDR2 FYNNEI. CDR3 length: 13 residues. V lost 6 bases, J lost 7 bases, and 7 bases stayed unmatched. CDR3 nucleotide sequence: TGTGCCAGCAGCCCCAGGGGGCTTGCTGGCTACACCTTC. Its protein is CASSPRGLAGYTF. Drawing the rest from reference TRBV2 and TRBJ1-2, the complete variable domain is EPEVTQTPSHQVTQMGQEVILRCVPISNHLYFYWYRQILGQKVEFLVSFYNNEISEKSEIFDDQFSVERPDGSNFTLKIRSTKLEDSAMYFCASSPRGLAGYTFGSGTRLTVV.

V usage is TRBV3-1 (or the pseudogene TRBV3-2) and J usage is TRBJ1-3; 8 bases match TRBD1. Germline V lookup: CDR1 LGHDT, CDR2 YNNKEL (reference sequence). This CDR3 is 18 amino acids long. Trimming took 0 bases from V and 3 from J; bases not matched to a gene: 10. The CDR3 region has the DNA TGTGCCAGCAGCCAAGAATGGGCAGGGGGCTATGGTGGAAACACCATATATTTT. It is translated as CASSQEWAGGYGGNTIYF.

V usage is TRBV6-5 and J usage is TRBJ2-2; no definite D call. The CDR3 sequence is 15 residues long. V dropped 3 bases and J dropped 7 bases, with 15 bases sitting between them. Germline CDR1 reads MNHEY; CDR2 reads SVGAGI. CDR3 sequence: CASSYMTPPNGELFF. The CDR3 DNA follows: TGTGCCAGCAGTTATATGACGCCGCCCAACGGGGAGCTGTTTTTT.

The CDR3 is CASVGGSNYGYTF. In nucleotides, the CDR3 is TGTGCCAGCGTGGGGGGGTCTAACTATGGCTACACCTTC. The V call is TRBV6-6, the J call TRBJ1-2, with D perhaps TRBD1 (5 bases). V shed 8 bases and J shed 0 bases, with 10 bases lying between them. From germline, CDR1 is MNHNY and CDR2 SVGAGI (reference sequence). CDR3 length equals 13 residues.

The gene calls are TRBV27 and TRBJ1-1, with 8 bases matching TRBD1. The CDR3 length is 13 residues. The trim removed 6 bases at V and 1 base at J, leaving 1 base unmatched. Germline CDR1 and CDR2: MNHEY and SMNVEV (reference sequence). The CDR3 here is CASRGTGNTEAFF. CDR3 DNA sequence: TGTGCCAGCAGGGGGACAGGGAACACTGAAGCTTTCTTT.

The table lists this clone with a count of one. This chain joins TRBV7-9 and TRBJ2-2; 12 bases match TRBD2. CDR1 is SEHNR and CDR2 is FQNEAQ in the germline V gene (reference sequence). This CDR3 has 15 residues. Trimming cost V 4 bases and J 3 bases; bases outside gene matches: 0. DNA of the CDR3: TGTGCCAGCAGCTGGACTAGCGGGGACACCGGGGAGCTGTTTTTT. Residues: CASSWTSGDTGELFF.

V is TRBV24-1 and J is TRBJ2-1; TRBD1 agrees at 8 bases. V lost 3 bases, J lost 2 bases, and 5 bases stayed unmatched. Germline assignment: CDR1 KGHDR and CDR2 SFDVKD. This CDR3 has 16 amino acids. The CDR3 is CATSDQRQGPYNEQFF. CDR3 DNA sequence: TGTGCCACCAGTGATCAACGACAGGGGCCCTACAATGAGCAGTTCTTC.

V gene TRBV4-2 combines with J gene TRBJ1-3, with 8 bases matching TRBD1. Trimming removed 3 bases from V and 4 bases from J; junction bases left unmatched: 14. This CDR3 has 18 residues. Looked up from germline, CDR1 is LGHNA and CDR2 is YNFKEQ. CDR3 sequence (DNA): TGTGCCAGCAGCCACATGGGTCAGGGGGCGAGTTCCGGAAACACCATATATTTT. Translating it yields CASSHMGQGASSGNTIYF.

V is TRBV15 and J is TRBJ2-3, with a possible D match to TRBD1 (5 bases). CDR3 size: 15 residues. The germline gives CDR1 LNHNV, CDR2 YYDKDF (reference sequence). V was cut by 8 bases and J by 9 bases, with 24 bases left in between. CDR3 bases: TGTGCCACCGGTCGGCGAGGCACCTCCGCAGGGACGCAGTATTTT. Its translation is CATGRRGTSAGTQYF.

The CDR3 DNA is TGTGCCCCCCCCACAGATGACACTGAAGCTTTCTTT. Translating it yields CAPPTDDTEAFF. The gene calls are TRBV2 and TRBJ1-1; D ambiguous. V shed 11 bases and J shed 3 bases, with 13 bases lying between them. This CDR3 is 12 amino acids long. Looked up from germline, CDR1 is SNHLY and CDR2 is FYNNEI.

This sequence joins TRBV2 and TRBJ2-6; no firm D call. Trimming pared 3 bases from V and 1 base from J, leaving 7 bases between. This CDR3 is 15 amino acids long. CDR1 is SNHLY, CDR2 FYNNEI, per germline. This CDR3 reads CASSDIESGANVLTF. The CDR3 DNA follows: TGTGCCAGCAGTGATATAGAATCTGGGGCCAACGTCCTGACTTTC.

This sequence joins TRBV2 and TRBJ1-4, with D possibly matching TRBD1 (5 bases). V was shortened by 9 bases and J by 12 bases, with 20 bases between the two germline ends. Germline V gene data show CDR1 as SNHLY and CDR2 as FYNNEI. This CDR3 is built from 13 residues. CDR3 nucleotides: TGTGCCAGACGGGACGTCGGTGTGTATGAACTGTTTTTT. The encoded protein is CARRDVGVYELFF.

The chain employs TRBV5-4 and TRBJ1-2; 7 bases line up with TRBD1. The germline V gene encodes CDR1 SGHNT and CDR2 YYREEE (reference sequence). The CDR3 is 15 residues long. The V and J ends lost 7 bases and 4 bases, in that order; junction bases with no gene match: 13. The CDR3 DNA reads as TGTGCCAGCGAGGACAGGTTGGGGGCCCTCTATGGCTACACCTTC. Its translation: CASEDRLGALYGYTF.

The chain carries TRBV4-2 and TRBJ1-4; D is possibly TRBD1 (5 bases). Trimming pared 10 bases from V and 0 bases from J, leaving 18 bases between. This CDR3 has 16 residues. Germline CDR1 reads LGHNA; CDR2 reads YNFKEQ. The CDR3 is CATGASKTATNEKLFF. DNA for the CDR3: TGTGCCACTGGGGCCTCTAAGACTGCAACTAATGAAAAACTGTTTTTT.